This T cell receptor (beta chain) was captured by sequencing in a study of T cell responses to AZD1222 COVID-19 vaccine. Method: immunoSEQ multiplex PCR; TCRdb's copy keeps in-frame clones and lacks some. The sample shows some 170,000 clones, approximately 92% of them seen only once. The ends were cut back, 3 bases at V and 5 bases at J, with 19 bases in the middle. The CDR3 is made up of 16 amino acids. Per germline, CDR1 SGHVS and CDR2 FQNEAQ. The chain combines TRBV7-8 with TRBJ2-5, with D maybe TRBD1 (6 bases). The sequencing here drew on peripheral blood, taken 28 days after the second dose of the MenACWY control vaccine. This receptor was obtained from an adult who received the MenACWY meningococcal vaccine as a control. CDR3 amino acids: CASSFVGTPRTETQYF. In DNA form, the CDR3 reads TGTGCCAGCAGCTTCGTCGGGACACCCAGAACGGAGACCCAGTACTTC.